Presented here are 6 T cell receptor beta chains from one specimen sequenced in a study of cytomegalovirus exposure and HLA in healthy donors. A multiplex PCR was run with 60 Vbeta primers and 13 Jbeta primers. Assay used: immunoSEQ multiplex PCR; TCRdb lists only in-frame clones, some missing. This table holds about 150,000 clones, around 73% found once. Material: PBMCs. Receptor source: a male donor in good health and CMV-seronegative.

This clone was seen just once. The chain combines TRBV7-3 with TRBJ2-2; the match to TRBD2 covers 13 bases. V lost 5 bases and J lost 6; bases outside the gene matches: 9. The CDR3 sequence is 17 residues long. Germline V gene sequence: CDR1 SGHTA, CDR2 FQGTGA. CDR3 DNA: TGTGCCAGCAGCCTGAGAGGACTAGCGGGAGCCCCCGGGGAGCTGTTTTTT. Protein: CASSLRGLAGAPGELFF.

The chain is built from TRBV18 and TRBJ2-1, with TRBD1 matching over 7 bases. Per germline, CDR1 KGHSH and CDR2 LQKENI. The trim removed 4 bases at V and 8 bases at J, leaving 5 bases unmatched. CDR3 length equals 13 residues. The CDR3 sequence: CASSQGTDDEQFF. In nucleotides, the CDR3 is TGTGCCAGCTCACAAGGGACAGACGATGAGCAGTTCTTC.

CDR3 loop: CASSVDGTGAKDTQYF. As DNA, the CDR3 is TGTGCCAGCAGCGTAGACGGGACAGGGGCTAAAGATACGCAGTATTTT. The chain joins TRBV9 to TRBJ2-3, with TRBD1 matching over 10 bases. J gave up 5 bases and V 0 bases, and 6 bases lay outside the gene matches. Germline lookup yields CDR1 SGDLS and CDR2 YYNGEE. The CDR3 totals 16 residues. Supplemented by reference TRBV9 and TRBJ2-3, the full variable domain reads DSGVTQTPKHLITATGQRVTLRCSPRSGDLSVYWYQQSLDQGLQFLIQYYNGEERAKGNILERFSAQQFPDLHSELNLSSLELGDSALYFCASSVDGTGAKDTQYFGPGTRLTVL.

This chain connects TRBV6-6 to TRBJ1-2; D call uncertain. This CDR3 is built from 14 residues. Trimming took off 10 bases at V and 7 bases at J, with 22 bases between the two ends. Germline V gives CDR1 MNHNY, CDR2 SVGAGI (reference sequence). The CDR3 sequence is CATTPGPEVSGYTF. The CDR3 DNA sequence: TGTGCCACCACCCCGGGCCCGGAGGTTAGTGGCTACACCTTC.

The chain couples TRBV30 to TRBJ2-1; D perhaps matches TRBD2 (6 bases). The CDR3 sequence is 11 residues long. CDR1 and CDR2 from the germline V gene are GTSNPN and SVGIG (reference sequence). V was clipped by 6 bases and J by 4 bases, with 7 bases between them. In nucleotides, the CDR3 is TGTGCCTGTAGCGGATACAATGAGCAGTTCTTC. Translated, it gives CACSGYNEQFF.

Only one count was recorded for this clone. This rearrangement joins TRBV18 to TRBJ1-2; D remains ambiguous. Looked up from germline, CDR1 is KGHSH and CDR2 is LQKENI. V lost 4 bases, J lost 4 bases, and 13 bases lay in between. The CDR3 is 14 residues long. The CDR3 sequence is CASSQTQISYGYTF. CDR3 DNA sequence: TGTGCCAGCTCACAAACACAGATCTCCTATGGCTACACCTTC.